Below are 12 T cell receptor beta chains sequenced from a single sample in a study of response to subunit inactivated influenza vaccine. One entry per CDR3 protein results from TCRdb running MiXCR on the RT-PCR reads. The sample shows about 540,000 distinct CDR3 sequences, less than 25% of them seen only once. The sample was also reused in another study, on T cells expressing NK-cell markers. In that study: Template switching by 5'RACE with UMIs generated the TCR beta cDNA.

The sequenced sample was CD4+ T cells sorted from PBMCs, obtained 11 to 12 days after vaccination. The receptors come from a man over 45 who received an inactivated influenza vaccine.

This sequence joins TRBV19 and TRBJ1-2; no definite D call. The CDR3 is 17 residues long. With 8 bases removed from V and 0 bases from J, the gap between germline ends came to 22 bases. The V gene's germline CDR1 is LNHDA and CDR2 SQIVND (reference sequence). This chain's CDR3 is CASQSSLGRSANYGYTF. Written as DNA, the CDR3 is TGTGCCAGTCAATCCAGTTTAGGTCGTTCAGCTAACTATGGCTACACCTTC.

This rearrangement joins TRBV29-1 to TRBJ1-1, with a possible D match to TRBD1 (5 bases). The CDR3 spans 11 residues. The V and J ends lost 6 bases and 8 bases respectively, with 13 bases between them. Germline V CDR1 and CDR2: SQVTM, ANQGSEA. CDR3 region: CSVEPGAEAFF. The DNA of the CDR3 is TGCAGCGTGGAGCCCGGGGCCGAAGCTTTCTTT.

In its sample, this clonotype was seen a few times. The chain joins TRBV7-9 to TRBJ2-1; 9 nucleotides match TRBD1. The CDR3 spans 16 residues. Germline V gene data show CDR1 as SEHNR and CDR2 as FQNEAQ (reference sequence). V lost 1 base and J lost 7; bases outside the gene matches: 8. Here the CDR3 reads CASSLGDRDRENEQFF. The CDR3 bases are TGTGCCAGCAGCTTAGGGGACCGGGACAGGGAGAATGAGCAGTTCTTC.

This clonotype was recorded a few times. This chain connects TRBV7-9 to TRBJ2-3, with TRBD2 as a possible D gene (5 bases). CDR1 and CDR2 from the germline V gene are SEHNR and FQNEAQ (reference sequence). V was trimmed by 5 bases and J by 0 bases, leaving 18 bases between them. This CDR3 has 17 residues. The CDR3 nucleotides are TGTGCCAGCAGCCACGCCACGGGAAACCCAAGCACAGATACGCAGTATTTT. As protein: CASSHATGNPSTDTQYF. Using reference TRBV7-9 and TRBJ2-3 for the parts outside the CDR3, the full variable domain is DTGVSQNPRHKITKRGQNVTFRCDPISEHNRLYWYRQTLGQGPEFLTYFQNEAQLEKSRLLSDRFSAERPKGSFSTLEIQRTEQGDSAMYLCASSHATGNPSTDTQYFGPGTRLTVL.

This chain links TRBV6-1 with TRBJ2-2, with D possibly being TRBD2 (5 bases). The germline V and J ends were trimmed by 5 bases and 5 bases, with 9 bases remaining between them. CDR1 and CDR2 (germline): MNHNS, SASEGT. CDR3 length: 13 amino acids. Written as DNA, the CDR3 is TGTGCCAGCAGTACGGACTGGACCGGGGAGCTGTTTTTT. This encodes CASSTDWTGELFF.

This clonotype was seen many times. The CDR3 DNA sequence: TGCAGTGCTAGGGATAGGACAGGGGGGATCAATCAGCCCCAGCATTTT. It encodes CSARDRTGGINQPQHF. The chain uses TRBV20-1 and TRBJ1-5, with 10 positions matching TRBD1. Germline V gene sequence: CDR1 DFQATT, CDR2 SNEGSKA (reference sequence). V gave up 3 bases and J gave up 3 bases; unmatched junction bases: 8. The CDR3 is 16 amino acids.

The rearrangement links TRBV7-6 to TRBJ2-1; 13 bases fit TRBD2. Trimming cost V 1 base and J 6 bases; bases outside gene matches: 9. The CDR3 covers 18 residues. Germline V CDR1 and CDR2: SGHVS, FNYEAQ. CDR3 nucleotide sequence: TGTGCCAGCAGCTTAGGAGTTACTAGCGGGAGGGCGGGCAATGAGCAGTTCTTC. The encoded protein is CASSLGVTSGRAGNEQFF.

V and J are TRBV6-4 and TRBJ2-2, with 11 bases matching TRBD1. V shed 6 bases, J shed 7 bases, and the junction held 4 bases outside the gene matches. Germline V CDR1 and CDR2: MRHNA, SNTAGT. The CDR3 is 14 residues long. CDR3: CASRGQGADGELFF. CDR3 in DNA: TGTGCCAGCAGAGGACAGGGGGCCGACGGGGAGCTGTTTTTT.

This clonotype was detected only a few times. V usage is TRBV5-1 and J usage is TRBJ1-1; a weak D match, TRBD1 (6 bases). Germline CDR1 reads SGHRS; CDR2 reads YFSETQ. The CDR3 totals 15 residues. The V end lost 2 bases, the J end lost 0 bases, and 11 bases lay between the germline ends. CDR3: CASSFRTGLNTEAFF. The CDR3 DNA sequence: TGCGCCAGCAGCTTCAGAACAGGGTTGAACACTGAAGCTTTCTTT.

This clonotype was detected only a few times. CDR3 loop: CASSSGTGMTNQPQHF. The CDR3 nucleotides are TGTGCCAGCAGTTCAGGGACAGGAATGACTAATCAGCCCCAGCATTTT. The chain couples TRBV12-3 or TRBV12-4 to TRBJ1-5; 8 nucleotides agree with TRBD1. V gave up 4 bases and J gave up 4 bases; unmatched junction bases: 9. The CDR3 is 16 residues long.

CDR3 DNA sequence: TGTGCCAGCAGCGACCATGGGGGGACCACTGAAGCTTTCTTT. It translates to CASSDHGGTTEAFF. V gene TRBV6-4 combines with J gene TRBJ1-1, with D possibly being TRBD1 (5 bases). V lost 6 bases to trimming and J lost 4 bases, with 15 bases between them. The CDR3 has 14 residues. CDR1 and CDR2 from the germline V gene are MRHNA and SNTAGT.

The chain recombines TRBV2 with TRBJ2-3, with D possibly being TRBD1 (6 bases). Deletions cut 8 bases from V and 0 bases from J, with 15 bases between. The CDR3 is made up of 15 amino acids. CDR1 SNHLY and CDR2 FYNNEI come from the germline V gene. The CDR3 nucleotides are TGTGCCAGCGCCGCCAAGGGGGAGAGCACAGATACGCAGTATTTT. The encoded protein is CASAAKGESTDTQYF.